The present TCR beta chain was sequenced within a study of T cells in Graves' hyperthyroidism and ophthalmopathy. The TCR beta CDR3 regions underwent amplification using RNA transcripts as the source. With the HTBI primer set, the TCR CDR3 went through a first round of RT-PCR. In TCRdb, the multiplex PCR reads were re-called with MiXCR into one record per CDR3 protein. The sample has over 650,000 distinct CDR3 sequences; 45% are singletons. V was cut by 4 bases and J by 5 bases, with 17 bases left in between. The germline V gene has CDR1 MNHNY and CDR2 SVGAGI (reference sequence). The CDR3 loop spans 15 amino acids. This clonotype has only a few counts.

V gene TRBV6-6 combines with J gene TRBJ2-5; D is perhaps TRBD2 (6 bases). The sequence came from an adult man with Graves' disease, either hyperthyroidism or ophthalmopathy (not recorded which). Specimen: peripheral blood or thyroid tissue (not recorded which). CDR3 in DNA: TGTGCCAGCAGTTCGTCCGGGGGATTGGGTGAGACCCAGTACTTC. Its protein product is CASSSSGGLGETQYF.